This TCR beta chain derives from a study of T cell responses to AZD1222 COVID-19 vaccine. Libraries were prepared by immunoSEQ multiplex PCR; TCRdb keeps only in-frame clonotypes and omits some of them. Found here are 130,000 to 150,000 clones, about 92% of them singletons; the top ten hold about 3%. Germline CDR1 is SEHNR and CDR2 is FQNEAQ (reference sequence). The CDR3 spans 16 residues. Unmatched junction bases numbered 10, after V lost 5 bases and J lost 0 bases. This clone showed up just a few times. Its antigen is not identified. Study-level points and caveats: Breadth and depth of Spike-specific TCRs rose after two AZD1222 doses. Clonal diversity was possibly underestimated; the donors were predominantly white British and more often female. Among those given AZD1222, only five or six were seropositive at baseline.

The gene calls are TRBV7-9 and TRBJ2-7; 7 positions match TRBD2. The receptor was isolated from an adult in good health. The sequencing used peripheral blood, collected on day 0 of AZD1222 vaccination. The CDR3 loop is CASSRIAGRSSYEQYF. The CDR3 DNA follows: TGTGCCAGCAGCCGAATAGCGGGTAGGAGCTCCTACGAGCAGTACTTC.